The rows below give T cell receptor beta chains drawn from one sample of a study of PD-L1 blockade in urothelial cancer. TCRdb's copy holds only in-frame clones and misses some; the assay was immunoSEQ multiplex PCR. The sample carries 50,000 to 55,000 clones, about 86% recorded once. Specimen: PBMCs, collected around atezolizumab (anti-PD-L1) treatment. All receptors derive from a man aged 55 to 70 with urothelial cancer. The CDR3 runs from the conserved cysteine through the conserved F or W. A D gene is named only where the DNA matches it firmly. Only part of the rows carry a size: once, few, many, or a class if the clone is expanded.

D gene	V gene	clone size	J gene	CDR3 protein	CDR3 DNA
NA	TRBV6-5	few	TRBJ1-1	CASSRWGNTEAFF	TGTGCCAGCAGTCGTTGGGGCAACACTGAAGCTTTCTTT
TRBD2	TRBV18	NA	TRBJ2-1	CASSGDRASGVFSYNEQFF	TGTGCCAGCTCAGGCGATAGAGCTAGCGGGGTATTCTCCTACAATGAGCAGTTCTTC
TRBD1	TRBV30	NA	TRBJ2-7	CAWSVLGQVVGQYF	TGTGCCTGGAGTGTCCTGGGACAGGTGGTCGGGCAGTACTTC
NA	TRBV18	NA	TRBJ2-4	CASSPPGESIQYF	TGTGCCAGCTCACCACCCGGGGAAAGCATTCAGTACTTC
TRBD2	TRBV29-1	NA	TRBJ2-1	CSVAPTSGLWNEQFF	TGCAGCGTCGCCCCGACTAGCGGCCTGTGGAATGAGCAGTTCTTC
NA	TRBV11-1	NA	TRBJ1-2	CASSLGPNYGYTF	TGTGCCAGCAGCTTAGGGCCGAACTATGGCTACACCTTC
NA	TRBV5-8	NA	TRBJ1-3	CASPKGETRAGNTIYF	TGTGCCAGCCCCAAGGGGGAAACAAGGGCTGGAAACACCATATATTTT
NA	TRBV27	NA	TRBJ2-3	CASSFSSTDTQYF	TGTGCCAGCAGTTTCTCGAGCACAGATACGCAGTATTTT
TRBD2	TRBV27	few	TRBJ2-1	CASSLGTSGMGGLRFEQFF	TGTGCCAGCAGCCTCGGGACTAGCGGGATGGGGGGTCTTCGTTTTGAGCAGTTCTTC
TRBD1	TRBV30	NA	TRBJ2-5	CAGEQGNQETQYF	TGTGCCGGGGAACAGGGGAACCAAGAGACCCAGTACTTC
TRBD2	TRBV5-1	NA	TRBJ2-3	CASSPEAGAKDTQYF	TGCGCCAGCAGCCCGGAAGCGGGGGCCAAAGATACGCAGTATTTT
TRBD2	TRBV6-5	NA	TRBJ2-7	CASRNSERGAYEQYF	TGTGCCAGCAGGAATAGCGAGCGGGGCGCCTACGAGCAGTACTTC
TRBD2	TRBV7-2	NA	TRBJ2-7	CASSLMVGASGEQYF	TGTGCCAGCAGCTTAATGGTGGGTGCTAGCGGGGAGCAGTACTTC
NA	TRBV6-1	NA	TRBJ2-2	CASSVGVAGELFF	TGTGCCAGCAGTGTGGGAGTGGCCGGGGAGCTGTTTTTT
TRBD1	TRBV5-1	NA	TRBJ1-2	CASSSETGVGGYTF	TGCGCCAGCAGCTCAGAGACAGGGGTTGGTGGCTACACCTTC
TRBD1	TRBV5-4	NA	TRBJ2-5	CASSSPTGARETQYF	TGTGCCAGCAGCTCTCCAACAGGGGCGAGGGAGACCCAGTACTTC
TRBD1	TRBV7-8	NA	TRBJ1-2	CASSPTGTGHCTF	TGTGCCAGCAGCCCGACCGGGACAGGGCATTGCACCTTC
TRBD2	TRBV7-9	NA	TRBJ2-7	CASSLSGTSYEQYF	TGTGCCAGCAGCTTAAGCGGGACCAGCTACGAGCAGTACTTC
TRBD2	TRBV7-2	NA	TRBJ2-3	CASSLVGGGLSSTDTQYF	TGTGCCAGCAGCTTAGTTGGCGGGGGGCTTTCTAGCACAGATACGCAGTATTTT
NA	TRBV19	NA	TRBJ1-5	CASSPTGRGQNQPQHF	TGTGCCAGTAGTCCGACCGGGCGGGGGCAAAATCAGCCCCAGCATTTT
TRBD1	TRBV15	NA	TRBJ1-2	CATSTGGLVYTF	TGTGCCACCAGCACAGGGGGGCTAGTATACACCTTC
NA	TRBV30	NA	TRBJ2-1	CAWSFGLSSYNEQFF	TGTGCCTGGAGTTTCGGACTTAGCTCCTACAATGAGCAGTTCTTC
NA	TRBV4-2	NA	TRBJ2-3	CASSQDDPGSTDTQYF	TGTGCCAGCAGCCAAGACGACCCAGGGTCCACAGATACGCAGTATTTT
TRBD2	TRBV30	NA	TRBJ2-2	CAWSRLADEELFF	TGTGCCTGGAGTCGACTAGCGGATGAAGAGCTGTTTTTT
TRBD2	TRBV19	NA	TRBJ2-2	CASSILAGVNTGELFF	TGTGCCAGTAGTATTCTAGCGGGAGTGAACACCGGGGAGCTGTTTTTT
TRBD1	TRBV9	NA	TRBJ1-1	CASSVVGTGAMGNTEAFF	TGTGCCAGCAGCGTAGTTGGGACAGGGGCTATGGGAAACACTGAAGCTTTCTTT
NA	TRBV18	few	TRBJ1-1	CASSFGGNTEAFF	TGTGCCAGCTCTTTTGGGGGCAACACTGAAGCTTTCTTT
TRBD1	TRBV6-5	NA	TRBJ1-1	CASSGTGYITEAFF	TGTGCCAGCAGCGGGACAGGGTACATCACTGAAGCTTTCTTT
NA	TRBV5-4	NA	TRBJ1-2	CASSLGVRTSSGYTF	TGTGCCAGCAGCTTGGGGGTTAGGACTTCGAGCGGCTACACCTTC
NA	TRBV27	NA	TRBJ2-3	CASSPGGTDTQYF	TGTGCCAGCAGCCCGGGTGGCACAGATACGCAGTATTTT
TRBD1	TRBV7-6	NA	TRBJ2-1	CASSPRGGPDEQFF	TGTGCCAGCAGCCCCAGAGGGGGCCCCGATGAGCAGTTCTTC
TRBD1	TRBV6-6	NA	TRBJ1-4	CASSQGQGITNEKLFF	TGTGCCAGCAGTCAGGGACAGGGGATAACTAATGAAAAACTGTTTTTT